This TCR beta chain was sequenced during a study of shared clonotypes between healthy human individuals. Study-wide points: In several donors, around 5% of naive CD4 clonotypes appeared in common. For sorted subsets, rarefaction showed incomplete sequencing despite large depth.

In regard to this clone: Antigen unknown.

Clones were read by immunoSEQ multiplex PCR, and TCRdb kept only the in-frame ones, dropping some. The data show 2 million to 2.5 million clones, with approximately 93% seen just once and 0.39% held by the top ten. The CDR3 extends over 13 amino acids. Germline CDR1 LNHNV, CDR2 YYDKDF (reference sequence). V was pared by 3 bases and J by 2 bases, with 8 bases between. The sample comprised naive CD4+ T cells from PBMCs. Subset specified: CD45RA+ positively selected. This chain joins TRBV15 and TRBJ2-7, with D possibly being TRBD1 (5 bases). The source is a man aged 18 to 29 in good health. Some clones in this sample may be carry-over from other donors' samples. CDR3 DNA: TGTGCCACCAGCAGTGACAGCCCCTACGAGCAGTACTTC. Protein sequence: CATSSDSPYEQYF.